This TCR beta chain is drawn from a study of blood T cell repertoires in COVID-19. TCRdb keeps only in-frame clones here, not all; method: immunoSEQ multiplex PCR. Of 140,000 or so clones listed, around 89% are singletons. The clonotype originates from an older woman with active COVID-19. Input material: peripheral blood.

CDR3 in DNA: TGTGCCAGCAGAAACGGAGATCAGCCCCAGCATTTT. Protein product: CASRNGDQPQHF. The chain couples TRBV6-5 to TRBJ1-5; D gene ambiguous. Per germline, CDR1 MNHEY and CDR2 SVGAGI. The ends were cut back, 6 bases at V and 5 bases at J, with 8 bases in the middle. CDR3 length: 12 amino acids.